The 30 T cell receptor beta chains given below trace back to one sample, sequenced in a study of blood T cell repertoires in COVID-19. TCRdb keeps only in-frame clones here, not all; method: immunoSEQ multiplex PCR. In the table there are about 69,000 clones, roughly 80% of which are singletons. Material for sequencing was peripheral blood. All receptors come from a man aged 60 to 69 with acute or convalescent COVID-19.

This clone appeared a single time. The sample holds other DNA sequences that translate to the same CDR3. The rearrangement links TRBV7-2 to TRBJ2-7; no firm D call. The CDR3 runs 11 residues. V lost 3 bases to trimming and J lost 3 bases, with 3 bases between them. The germline gives CDR1 SGHTA, CDR2 FQGNSA. The CDR3 sequence: CASSLYYEQYF. As DNA, the CDR3 is TGTGCCAGCAGCTTGTACTACGAGCAGTACTTC.

The chain has TRBV5-1 and TRBJ2-7, with D possibly being TRBD1 (6 bases). CDR1 and CDR2 from the germline V gene are SGHRS and YFSETQ. The CDR3 runs 13 residues. Between the trimmed V and J ends, which lost 0 bases and 5 bases, there was a span of 9 bases. The CDR3 coding sequence is TGCGCCAGCAGCTTGGAACAGGGCGACGAGCAGTACTTC. Its translation: CASSLEQGDEQYF.

The chain uses TRBV25-1 and TRBJ2-3; no reliable D call. V was clipped by 5 bases and J by 6 bases, with 9 bases between them. CDR3 length equals 12 residues. Per the germline V gene, CDR1 is MGHDK and CDR2 is SYGVNS. In DNA form, the CDR3 reads TGTGCCAGCAGTCCACTTCCGGATACGCAGTATTTT. This gives the protein CASSPLPDTQYF.

V gene TRBV9 combines with J gene TRBJ1-3, with unresolved D. This CDR3 contains 18 residues. V was shortened by 2 bases and J by 0 bases, with 18 bases between the two germline ends. Germline V gene data show CDR1 as SGDLS and CDR2 as YYNGEE. This CDR3 reads CASSVYMDGLSSGNTIYF. CDR3 bases: TGTGCCAGCAGCGTTTACATGGACGGACTAAGCTCTGGAAACACCATATATTTT. Drawing the rest from reference TRBV9 and TRBJ1-3, the complete variable domain is DSGVTQTPKHLITATGQRVTLRCSPRSGDLSVYWYQQSLDQGLQFLIQYYNGEERAKGNILERFSAQQFPDLHSELNLSSLELGDSALYFCASSVYMDGLSSGNTIYFGEGSWLTVV.

The gene calls are TRBV19 and TRBJ1-4, with D perhaps matching TRBD1 (5 bases). The germline gives CDR1 LNHDA, CDR2 SQIVND (reference sequence). This CDR3 comprises 16 residues. V gave up 3 bases and J gave up 8 bases, with 19 bases separating them. The CDR3 region has the DNA TGTGCCAGTAGTATGCAGGGTGGGGTTTCGAGGGAAAAACTGTTTTTT. Its translation is CASSMQGGVSREKLFF.

The chain recombines TRBV2 with TRBJ2-1, with 11 bases identical to TRBD2. Germline loops: CDR1 SNHLY, CDR2 FYNNEI. The CDR3 has 15 amino acids. Trimming took 5 bases from V and 2 from J; bases not matched to a gene: 2. CDR3 bases: TGTGCCAGCAGTTCACTAGCGGGGGCCTACAATGAGCAGTTCTTC. Translated, it gives CASSSLAGAYNEQFF.

This chain connects TRBV11-1 to TRBJ2-2; a weak D match, TRBD1 (6 bases). Germline V lookup: CDR1 SGHAT, CDR2 FQDESV (reference sequence). The CDR3 is 15 amino acids. Trimming stripped 4 bases from V and 5 bases from J, with 14 bases between. The CDR3 loop is CASSYDYRETGELFF. The CDR3 DNA follows: TGTGCCAGCAGCTACGACTACAGGGAGACCGGGGAGCTGTTTTTT.

The J gene is TRBJ2-3, the V gene TRBV7-6, with D possibly being TRBD2 (5 bases). The germline CDR1 and CDR2 sequences are SGHVS and FNYEAQ. V was shortened by 4 bases and J by 6 bases, with 14 bases between the two germline ends. The CDR3 totals 14 residues. The CDR3: CASSSPLGGDTQYF. The CDR3 nucleotides are TGTGCCAGCAGCTCCCCATTAGGCGGGGATACGCAGTATTTT.

The chain couples TRBV10-3 to TRBJ2-7; D not resolved. Trimming cost V 0 bases and J 5 bases, with 8 bases left between them. Germline lookup yields CDR1 ENHRY and CDR2 SYGVKD. This CDR3 region has 13 residues. The CDR3 region has the DNA TGTGCCATCAGTGAGTCAACGGAGCACGAGCAGTACTTC. As protein: CAISESTEHEQYF.

This chain uses TRBV4-3 with TRBJ2-2; maybe TRBD1 (5 bases). Trimming took off 0 bases at V and 5 bases at J, with 10 bases between the two ends. Germline V gene data show CDR1 as LGHNA and CDR2 as YSLEER. This CDR3 has 15 amino acids. The CDR3 protein is CASSQEARETGELFF. The CDR3 DNA is TGCGCCAGCAGCCAAGAAGCCAGGGAAACCGGGGAGCTGTTTTTT.

This clone has only a few counts. The identical CDR3 is also encoded by other nucleotide sequences in the sample. This sequence joins TRBV18 and TRBJ1-5; 9 bases are shared with TRBD1. This CDR3 contains 16 residues. After removal of 3 bases from V and 0 bases from J, the junction contained 3 bases not matched to a gene. From germline, CDR1 is KGHSH and CDR2 LQKENI. CDR3 sequence (DNA): TGTGCCAGCTCACCCACGGGACAGGGTAGCAATCAGCCCCAGCATTTT. This codes for CASSPTGQGSNQPQHF.

The V and J genes are TRBV6-5 and TRBJ1-6; D perhaps matches TRBD1 (6 bases). Trimming removed 7 bases at V and 0 bases at J, with 10 bases between. Germline lookup yields CDR1 MNHEY and CDR2 SVGAGI. This CDR3 comprises 15 residues. The CDR3 spells CASTGASSYNSPLHF. The CDR3 DNA reads TGTGCCAGCACAGGGGCCAGCTCCTATAATTCACCCCTCCACTTT.

This clone has only a few counts. The rearrangement uses TRBV5-1 and TRBJ2-5, with 7 bases identical to TRBD2. The trim removed 2 bases at V and 3 bases at J, leaving 4 bases unmatched. The CDR3 loop spans 14 amino acids. Germline CDR1 SGHRS, CDR2 YFSETQ. CDR3 nucleotide sequence: TGCGCCAGCAGCTTTAGGACTAGAGAAGAGACCCAGTACTTC. Its protein is CASSFRTREETQYF.

This CDR3 is CASSPRLTINTGELFF. The DNA for the CDR3 is TGTGCCAGCAGTCCCCGACTAACCATCAACACCGGGGAGCTGTTTTTT. V and J are TRBV6-2 or TRBV6-3 and TRBJ2-2; tentative D call: TRBD2 (5 bases). The germline V and J ends were trimmed by 5 bases and 2 bases, with 15 bases remaining between them. CDR1 and CDR2 (germline): MNHEY, SVGEGT. This CDR3 is 16 amino acids long.

This clone was detected only a few times. The chain recombines TRBV15 with TRBJ2-5; 7 nucleotides agree with TRBD1. The CDR3 runs to 15 residues. Germline CDR1 LNHNV, CDR2 YYDKDF (reference sequence). The V and J ends lost 3 bases and 7 bases, in that order; junction bases with no gene match: 11. CDR3 sequence (DNA): TGTGCCACCAGCAGGGGAACAGGGGCGGTGGGGACCCAGTACTTC. This translates into CATSRGTGAVGTQYF.

The chain combines TRBV5-4 with TRBJ1-3, with 9 bases fitting TRBD1. CDR1 is SGHNT, CDR2 YYREEE, per germline (reference sequence). V trimming: 4 bases; J trimming: 7 bases; junction bases outside the gene matches: 12. CDR3 length: 16 residues. Written as DNA, the CDR3 is TGTGCCAGCAGCGGTTCCGGGACAGGGTTTAGGAACACCATATATTTT. It translates to CASSGSGTGFRNTIYF. The full variable domain, completed using reference TRBV5-4 and TRBJ1-3, is ETGVTQSPTHLIKTRGQQVTLRCSSQSGHNTVSWYQQALGQGPQFIFQYYREEENGRGNFPPRFSGLQFPNYSSELNVNALELDDSALYLCASSGSGTGFRNTIYFGEGSWLTVV.

The J gene is TRBJ1-6, the V gene TRBV3-1 (or the pseudogene TRBV3-2); D is possibly TRBD1 (6 bases). V was trimmed by 4 bases and J by 6 bases, leaving 13 bases between them. CDR1 and CDR2 (germline): LGHDT, YNNKEL (reference sequence). The CDR3 has 15 residues. In DNA, the CDR3 is TGTGCCAGCAGCCCCCTAGGGGGGGGTAATTCACCCCTCCACTTT. Its translation is CASSPLGGGNSPLHF.

The chain uses TRBV30 and TRBJ2-5; 7 nucleotides match TRBD2. J lost 6 bases, V lost 3 bases, and 13 bases had no gene match. This CDR3 has 15 residues. CDR1 GTSNPN and CDR2 SVGIG come from the germline V gene (reference sequence). CDR3 loop: CAWRTGGRSGKTQYF. The CDR3 coding sequence is TGTGCCTGGAGAACGGGCGGGAGATCCGGAAAGACCCAGTACTTC.

This clone was picked up a small number of times. This chain links TRBV3-1 (or the pseudogene TRBV3-2) with TRBJ2-2; tentative D call: TRBD1 (5 bases). Per germline, CDR1 LGHDT and CDR2 YNNKEL (reference sequence). This CDR3 spans 11 amino acids. V lost 6 bases to trimming and J lost 7 bases, with 6 bases between them. CDR3 protein: CASRTVGELFF. CDR3 bases: TGTGCCAGCAGGACAGTCGGGGAGCTGTTTTTT.

The chain recombines TRBV7-8 with TRBJ1-4; maybe TRBD1 (6 bases). The CDR3 has 16 amino acids. Per the germline V gene, CDR1 is SGHVS and CDR2 is FQNEAQ. V lost 4 bases and J 6 bases, leaving 18 bases between the germline ends. Here the CDR3 reads CASSSTLGHWYEKLFF. Here the CDR3 DNA reads TGTGCCAGCAGCTCTACCTTGGGACATTGGTATGAAAAACTGTTTTTT.

The V and J genes are TRBV18 and TRBJ2-5; 7 bases match TRBD1. The V segment lost 1 base and the J segment 3 bases; nucleotides outside the gene matches: 2. The CDR3 covers 14 residues. Looked up from germline, CDR1 is KGHSH and CDR2 is LQKENI. CDR3 sequence reads: CASSPRTGKETQYF. The CDR3 nucleotides are TGTGCCAGCTCACCACGGACAGGAAAAGAGACCCAGTACTTC.

This clone occurred a few times. This chain connects TRBV19 to TRBJ1-6; perhaps TRBD1 as D (5 bases). The CDR3 contains 17 residues. Germline V CDR1 and CDR2: LNHDA, SQIVND (reference sequence). V was trimmed by 3 bases and J by 0 bases, leaving 12 bases between them. The DNA for the CDR3 is TGTGCCAGTAGTATTCTTGGAAGGGGCTCCTATAATTCACCCCTCCACTTT. This sequence encodes CASSILGRGSYNSPLHF.

The chain employs TRBV5-1 and TRBJ1-5; perhaps TRBD1 as D (6 bases). This CDR3 is built from 14 residues. Trimming left V 3 bases short and J 7 bases short, with 14 bases between. Germline V gene sequence: CDR1 SGHRS, CDR2 YFSETQ. The CDR3 protein is CASSSDPGVQPQHF. CDR3 bases: TGCGCCAGCAGCTCCGACCCAGGGGTCCAGCCCCAGCATTTT.

The chain joins TRBV29-1 to TRBJ1-4; D not certain. Germline CDR1 is SQVTM and CDR2 is ANQGSEA. CDR3 size: 11 residues. V shed 4 bases and J shed 5 bases, with 5 bases lying between them. The CDR3 DNA reads as TGCAGCGTTGCGAGGAATGAAAAACTGTTTTTT. Amino acids: CSVARNEKLFF. Filled out from reference TRBV29-1 and TRBJ1-4, the complete variable domain reads SAVISQKPSRDICQRGTSLTIQCQVDSQVTMMFWYRQQPGQSLTLIATANQGSEATYESGFVIDKFPISRPNLTFSTLTVSNMSPEDSSIYLCSVARNEKLFFGSGTQLSVL.

CDR3 bases: TGTGCCAGCAGCTTAGGGACAGGGGGCAATCAGCCCCAGCATTTT. It yields the protein CASSLGTGGNQPQHF. The chain recombines TRBV7-9 with TRBJ1-5; 9 positions agree with TRBD1. The V and J ends lost 1 base and 2 bases, in that order; junction bases with no gene match: 0. Germline V CDR1 and CDR2: SEHNR, FQNEAQ (reference sequence). This CDR3 is built from 15 residues.

The CDR3 is CASKAGVAYNSPLHF. In DNA, the CDR3 is TGCGCCAGCAAGGCAGGGGTAGCCTATAATTCACCCCTCCACTTT. The chain couples TRBV5-1 to TRBJ1-6; D is perhaps TRBD1 (6 bases). Germline CDR1 and CDR2: SGHRS and YFSETQ. The CDR3 is made up of 15 amino acids. V gave up 6 bases and J gave up 2 bases, with 12 bases separating them.

In this sample, this clone turned up once. This chain connects TRBV6-2 or TRBV6-3 to TRBJ2-4; D possibly corresponds to TRBD2 (6 bases). V lost 6 bases and J lost 0, with 27 bases in between. The CDR3 loop spans 20 amino acids. Per the germline V gene, CDR1 is MNHEY and CDR2 is SVGEGT. The CDR3 DNA sequence: TGTGCCAGCAGCCCCGTCAGGCGGGGTGCGAGACTTGTAGCCAAAAACATTCAGTACTTC. This translates into CASSPVRRGARLVAKNIQYF.

This clone was counted once. The chain employs TRBV2 and TRBJ1-2; 9 positions match TRBD1. Unmatched junction bases numbered 8, after V lost 3 bases and J lost 9 bases. CDR1 is SNHLY and CDR2 is FYNNEI in the germline V gene. The CDR3 sequence is 14 residues long. The CDR3 DNA follows: TGTGCCAGCAGTGATGGGGACAGGGTTTCGCGCTACACCTTC. This gives the protein CASSDGDRVSRYTF.

The chain joins TRBV19 to TRBJ1-5; a possible D gene is TRBD1 (6 bases). This CDR3 has 14 amino acids. The ends were cut back, 3 bases at V and 5 bases at J, with 11 bases in the middle. Germline-derived CDR1 and CDR2 are LNHDA and SQIVND (reference sequence). The CDR3 sequence is CASSISGGDQPQHF. The CDR3 bases are TGTGCCAGTAGTATTTCGGGGGGCGATCAGCCCCAGCATTTT.

This chain links TRBV5-1 with TRBJ1-1, with D uncertain. Germline CDR1 is SGHRS and CDR2 is YFSETQ. The CDR3 is made up of 14 amino acids. The V end lost 0 bases, the J end lost 1 base, and 7 bases lay between the germline ends. In DNA form, the CDR3 reads TGCGCCAGCAGCTTGGTTGGAGGGAACACTGAAGCTTTCTTT. It is translated as CASSLVGGNTEAFF. The whole variable domain, remainder taken from reference TRBV5-1 and TRBJ1-1, is KAGVTQTPRYLIKTRGQQVTLSCSPISGHRSVSWYQQTPGQGLQFLFEYFSETQRNKGNFPGRFSGRQFSNSRSEMNVSTLELGDSALYLCASSLVGGNTEAFFGQGTRLTVV.